These T cell receptor beta chains were read from a single sample in a study of technical replicates of blood from a few donors. Data came from immunoSEQ multiplex PCR; TCRdb stores just in-frame clones and leaves some out. Among about 83,000 clones listed, approximately 92% were seen once. The sample was T cells isolated from PBMCs. These receptor sequences come from a human donor in good health. CDR3s include the opening cysteine and the closing phenylalanine or tryptophan. The D gene is left open where the match is weak. Where a row states a size, it is once, few, many or the class of an expanded clone; other rows omit it.

d_call: TRBD1
clone_size: .
v_call: TRBV28
j_call: TRBJ2-4
cdr3_aa: CASVGQGDTQYF
cdr3_nt: TGTGCCAGTGTGGGACAGGGGGACACCCAGTACTTC

d_call: .
clone_size: once
v_call: TRBV11-2
j_call: TRBJ1-1
cdr3_aa: CASCLGGMGTEAFF
cdr3_nt: TGTGCCAGCTGCCTCGGGGGGATGGGCACTGAAGCTTTCTTT

d_call: .
clone_size: .
v_call: TRBV19
j_call: TRBJ1-4
cdr3_aa: CASSIREDEKLFF
cdr3_nt: TGTGCCAGTAGTATCAGGGAGGATGAAAAACTGTTTTTT

d_call: .
clone_size: .
v_call: TRBV28
j_call: TRBJ2-7
cdr3_aa: CASSHNYPQYF
cdr3_nt: TGTGCCAGCAGTCATAACTATCCCCAGTACTTC

d_call: TRBD1
clone_size: .
v_call: TRBV10-2
j_call: TRBJ1-2
cdr3_aa: CASSADRQYGYTF
cdr3_nt: TGCGCCAGCAGTGCGGACAGGCAGTATGGCTACACCTTC

d_call: .
clone_size: .
v_call: TRBV5-4
j_call: TRBJ2-2
cdr3_aa: CASRRGTVNTGELFF
cdr3_nt: TGTGCCAGCCGACGGGGGACAGTCAACACCGGGGAGCTGTTTTTT

d_call: .
clone_size: .
v_call: TRBV28
j_call: TRBJ2-1
cdr3_aa: CASSWGQPVPEQFF
cdr3_nt: TGTGCCAGCAGTTGGGGCCAGCCGGTTCCTGAGCAGTTCTTC

d_call: TRBD2
clone_size: .
v_call: TRBV19
j_call: TRBJ2-3
cdr3_aa: CASSITSGRNTDTQYF
cdr3_nt: TGTGCCAGTAGTATTACTAGCGGGAGGAACACAGATACGCAGTATTTT

d_call: .
clone_size: .
v_call: TRBV7-9
j_call: TRBJ2-2
cdr3_aa: CASSSPGGELFF
cdr3_nt: TGTGCCAGCAGCTCCCCGGGAGGGGAGCTGTTTTTT

d_call: .
clone_size: .
v_call: TRBV5-1
j_call: TRBJ2-5
cdr3_aa: CASSLAETQYF
cdr3_nt: TGCGCCAGCAGCTTGGCGGAGACCCAGTACTTC

d_call: .
clone_size: .
v_call: TRBV29-1
j_call: TRBJ2-7
cdr3_aa: CSVEGHRPYEQYF
cdr3_nt: TGCAGCGTTGAGGGACACCGACCTTACGAGCAGTACTTC

d_call: .
clone_size: once
v_call: TRBV4-1
j_call: TRBJ2-7
cdr3_aa: CASSQEAVDYEQYF
cdr3_nt: TGCGCCAGCAGCCAAGAAGCGGTTGACTACGAGCAGTACTTC

d_call: .
clone_size: .
v_call: TRBV5-1
j_call: TRBJ1-2
cdr3_aa: CASSLTTEGYTF
cdr3_nt: TGCGCCAGCAGCTTAACGACTGAGGGCTACACCTTC

d_call: TRBD1
clone_size: .
v_call: TRBV2
j_call: TRBJ1-2
cdr3_aa: CASSGRTGGGIDGYTF
cdr3_nt: TGTGCCAGCAGTGGTCGGACAGGGGGAGGTATAGATGGCTACACCTTC

d_call: TRBD2
clone_size: .
v_call: TRBV13
j_call: TRBJ2-7
cdr3_aa: CASSFTSGRAYFTYEQYF
cdr3_nt: TGTGCCAGCAGCTTCACTAGCGGGAGGGCCTATTTTACGTACGAGCAGTACTTC

d_call: .
clone_size: .
v_call: TRBV4-2
j_call: TRBJ1-3
cdr3_aa: CASSQSTQQTLATIYF
cdr3_nt: TGTGCCAGCAGCCAGAGCACTCAACAGACCCTAGCCACCATATATTTT

d_call: TRBD1
clone_size: .
v_call: TRBV11-3
j_call: TRBJ1-1
cdr3_aa: CASKEGAFSEAFF
cdr3_nt: TGTGCCAGCAAGGAGGGGGCATTCAGTGAAGCTTTCTTT

d_call: TRBD1
clone_size: .
v_call: TRBV11-1
j_call: TRBJ1-2
cdr3_aa: CASSGQGVGVGPYGYTF
cdr3_nt: TGTGCCAGCAGCGGACAGGGGGTAGGAGTCGGGCCCTATGGCTACACCTTC

d_call: .
clone_size: .
v_call: TRBV5-5
j_call: TRBJ1-1
cdr3_aa: CASSLGGTLNTEAFF
cdr3_nt: TGTGCCAGCAGCTTGGGCGGAACCCTGAACACTGAAGCTTTCTTT

d_call: TRBD1
clone_size: .
v_call: TRBV6-5
j_call: TRBJ2-2
cdr3_aa: CASSYGTGPAGELFF
cdr3_nt: TGTGCCAGCAGTTACGGGACAGGGCCGGCCGGGGAGCTGTTTTTT

d_call: TRBD2
clone_size: .
v_call: TRBV19
j_call: TRBJ2-2
cdr3_aa: CASELAVLTGELFF
cdr3_nt: TGTGCTTCAGAACTAGCGGTCCTCACCGGGGAGCTGTTTTTT

d_call: TRBD1
clone_size: .
v_call: TRBV5-1
j_call: TRBJ1-4
cdr3_aa: CASSLSQGIEKLFF
cdr3_nt: TGCGCCAGCAGCTTATCACAGGGGATTGAAAAACTGTTTTTT

d_call: .
clone_size: .
v_call: TRBV5-1
j_call: TRBJ1-1
cdr3_aa: CASTRLGGWDTEAFF
cdr3_nt: TGCGCCAGCACTCGTTTAGGAGGGTGGGACACTGAAGCTTTCTTT

d_call: .
clone_size: .
v_call: TRBV6-5
j_call: TRBJ2-1
cdr3_aa: CASSYLNEQFF
cdr3_nt: TGTGCCAGCAGTTACCTCAATGAGCAGTTCTTC

d_call: TRBD2
clone_size: .
v_call: TRBV10-3
j_call: TRBJ2-1
cdr3_aa: CAISPSGIDEQFF
cdr3_nt: TGTGCCATCAGTCCTAGCGGGATCGATGAGCAGTTCTTC

d_call: .
clone_size: .
v_call: TRBV4-1
j_call: TRBJ2-2
cdr3_aa: CASNLRKGNGEQGAAGELFF
cdr3_nt: TGCGCCAGCAACCTGCGAAAGGGGAACGGGGAACAGGGAGCCGCCGGGGAGCTGTTTTTT

d_call: .
clone_size: .
v_call: TRBV2
j_call: TRBJ2-4
cdr3_aa: CASSAGSANIQYF
cdr3_nt: TGTGCCAGCAGTGCCGGGAGCGCAAACATTCAGTACTTC

d_call: TRBD1
clone_size: .
v_call: TRBV18
j_call: TRBJ2-5
cdr3_aa: CASSLSDRGSETQYF
cdr3_nt: TGTGCCAGCTCCCTCTCGGACAGGGGGTCAGAGACCCAGTACTTC

d_call: .
clone_size: once
v_call: TRBV4-1
j_call: TRBJ1-2
cdr3_aa: CASSQDLDSWGYGYTF
cdr3_nt: TGCGCCAGCAGCCAAGATCTAGACAGTTGGGGCTATGGCTACACCTTC